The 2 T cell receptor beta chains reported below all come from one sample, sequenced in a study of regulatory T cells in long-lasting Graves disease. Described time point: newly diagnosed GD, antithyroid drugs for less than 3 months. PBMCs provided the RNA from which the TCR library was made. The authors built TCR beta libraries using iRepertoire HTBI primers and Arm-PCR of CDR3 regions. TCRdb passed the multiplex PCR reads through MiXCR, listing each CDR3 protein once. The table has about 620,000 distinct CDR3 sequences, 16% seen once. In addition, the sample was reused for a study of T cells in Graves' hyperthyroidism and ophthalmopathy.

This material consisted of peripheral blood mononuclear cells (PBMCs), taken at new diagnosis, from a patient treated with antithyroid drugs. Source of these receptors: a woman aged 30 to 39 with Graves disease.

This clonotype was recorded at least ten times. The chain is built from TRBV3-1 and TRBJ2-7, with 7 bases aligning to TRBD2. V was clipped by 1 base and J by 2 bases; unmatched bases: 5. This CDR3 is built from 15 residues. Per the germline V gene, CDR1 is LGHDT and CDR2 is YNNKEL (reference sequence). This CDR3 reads CASSQVGAGAYEQYF. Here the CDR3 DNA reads TGTGCCAGCAGCCAAGTCGGCGCGGGAGCCTACGAGCAGTACTTC.

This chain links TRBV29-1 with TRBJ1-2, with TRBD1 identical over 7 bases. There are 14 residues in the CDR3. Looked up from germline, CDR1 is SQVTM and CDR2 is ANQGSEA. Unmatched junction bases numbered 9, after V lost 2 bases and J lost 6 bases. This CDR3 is CSVEKPGGLHGYTF. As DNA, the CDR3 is TGCAGCGTTGAAAAGCCAGGGGGGTTACATGGCTACACCTTC.